This TCR beta chain was found in a study of blood T cell repertoires in COVID-19. Trimming left V 2 bases short and J 8 bases short, with 10 bases between. Germline V gene data show CDR1 as MNHEY and CDR2 as SMNVEV (reference sequence). The CDR3 consists of 13 residues. The assay was immunoSEQ multiplex PCR, and TCRdb's table has in-frame clones only and misses some. The data show under 350,000 clones, roughly nine tenths seen once. The source of this sequence is a young woman who had recovered from COVID-19. The chain is built from TRBV27 and TRBJ2-1; D is possibly TRBD2 (6 bases). Sequencing was performed on PBMCs or T cells enriched from blood (not recorded which). For the CDR3, the DNA is TGTGCCAGCAGTTTAGCGGGACTCTATGAGCAGTTCTTC. It codes for CASSLAGLYEQFF.